This TCR beta chain was captured in a study of cytomegalovirus exposure and HLA in healthy donors (dated by TCRdb to about 2017). For the wider study: According to an earlier analysis of a few hundred of the donors, 150 million to 200 million T cells yielded roughly 100 million unique TCR beta sequences and roughly 280 Gb of sequence data. An early release covering 550 to 650 HLA-typed donors comprised approximately 290 gigabases of sequencing data and about 90 million unique TCR sequences. The genetic ancestry cluster associated with self-reported Caucasian donors included over 65% of the 350 to 500 genotyped donors. The aim of the study was to test whether cataloging public T cell receptors could identify signatures of past pathogen exposure. Using immunosequencing, the study profiled T cell repertoires from roughly 650 subjects and related those repertoires to cytomegalovirus serostatus. Along with the 666-subject first cohort, a separate validation cohort of around 120 different subjects was used. To predict cytomegalovirus infection status, the study combined high-throughput TCR immunosequencing, statistical association of individual TCRs with disease status, and machine learning. A later analysis re-analyzed previously published TCR beta repertoires from 650 to 800 donors and added high-resolution HLA genotyping to study TCR occurrence patterns. Rather than using new phenotypic data, the later analysis identified candidate immune exposures from TCR beta sequences and from how often those sequences occurred across donors. In an earlier analysis of roughly 600 of the donors, high-throughput TCR beta sequencing was used to judge whether each TCR beta V gene segment behaved as functional or pseudogenic. Donor age, sex, ethnicity and CMV serostatus were compiled alongside the repertoire data. A later genetic analysis used genome-wide SNP genotypes for 398 of the 666 donors, treating that subset as a discovery cohort. All discovery cohort repertoires had been generated using a single sequencing platform. HLA typing included class I and class II loci at four-digit resolution. The number of donors typed differed by locus, with 629-630 for A, B, C, DRB1 and DQB1, over 500 for DQA1, 600 to 610 for DPA1, and 400 to 490 for DPB1. Four to six DR-DQ haplotypes were handled as single units for association and clustering, since linkage in the cohort was strong. On average, over 200,000 unique TCR beta nucleotide sequences were sequenced per donor among a few hundred genotyped donors of the cohort, with roughly 18% of those sequences being non-productive.

The CDR3 has 14 amino acids, counting the end cysteine and phenylalanine. CDR3 DNA is the only sequence kept; it has 42 bases, read in frame from the first base. V loses 2 bases of germline sequence and J loses 0 bases, and the interval between the two ends is 7 bases. CDR1 is given as MDHEN and CDR2 as SYDVKM, both from the germline V gene. Notes on this clone: Its antigen is currently not known. The sample holds no much larger clone one base away, and base qualities are not on file. Additional DNA sequences in this sample encode the identical CDR3.

The library was generated by the immunoSEQ multiplex PCR assay. The multiplex PCR relied on a mix of 60 forward primers for TCR Vbeta segments and 13 reverse primers for TCR Jbeta segments. The CDR3 region of rearranged TCR beta genes was amplified from genomic DNA by a multiplex PCR assay. On the Illumina HiSeq System, the amplified TCR beta libraries were sequenced as 87-base-pair reads. The published analysis was carried out like this. Across the 500 to 850 repertoires, a later analysis counted roughly 77 million unique TCR beta chains, roughly 11 million of which were shared by at least two donors. A nearest-neighbor algorithm error-corrected the raw reads and collapsed the reads into unique sequences, merging closely related sequences to remove PCR and sequencing errors. V, D and J gene segments were assigned by aligning CDR3 sequences to IMGT reference sequences. Each retained sequence needed at least a six-nucleotide match to both a V gene segment and a J gene segment. Rearrangements were called productive when the CDR3 lacked stop codons and stayed in frame with V and J; all others were non-productive. CDR3 was defined by IMGT convention, running from the second conserved V-encoded cysteine to the conserved J-encoded phenylalanine. The earlier analysis of roughly 590 of the donors excluded any sequence lacking an unambiguous match to a single V gene segment. An earlier analysis of around 600 of the donors classified V segments as functional when productive rearrangements were above 56.7% and as segregating when the standard deviation between donors was above 5%. A statistical classification framework was built for diagnosing cytomegalovirus status from the catalog of TCR beta chain sequences. In a later analysis, TCR nucleotide sequences were compared against IMGT/GENE-DB human TR gene sequences so that V and J genes could be assigned. A later analysis assigned CDR3 sequences and most-parsimonious VDJ recombination scenarios with the TCRdist pipeline. A later analysis defined each TCR beta chain by its CDR3 amino acid sequence plus V-gene family, and excluded reads lacking a unique V-gene family. As a way to deal with suspected cross-contamination and a sequencing artifact, a later analysis dropped approximately 590 nucleotide sequences that were highly shared and had low generation probability. In a later analysis, a clonal expansion index was calculated for each public chain from normalized within-repertoire ranks of inferred template counts. Generation probabilities in a later analysis came from a VDJ recombination model fitted to out-of-frame rearrangements, and those results were checked against IGoR. In a later analysis, hypergeometric tests were used to score TCR-TCR, TCR-HLA and TCR-CMV co-occurrence, with a repertoire-size bias correction applied to TCR pairs. In a later analysis, false discovery rates were estimated by permuting HLA or CMV assignments 20 times. In a later analysis, co-occurring TCRs were grouped with DBSCAN, and TCRdist sequence similarity was added when clustering was performed within HLA-allele-positive subsets. For co-occurrence clustering, repertoires with fewer than 30,000 or more than 120,000 public chains were excluded, along with 5 or 6 repertoires with anomalous nucleotide sharing. Drawn from immuneACCESS, this table holds only the in-frame rearrangements with V and J called that TCRdb kept. Clones are partly lost; checked studies trace under half to an unresolved V gene and leave the rest unexplained. The DNA gave D and trimming, while V, J and clone size come from that table. This sample lists about 130,000 clones; 77% were detected once. The ten largest clones represent approximately 4.2% of the sample.

The cohort comprised 670 or so healthy bone marrow donors. At the time of sampling, every cohort member was nominally healthy, though immune exposures that went unrecorded were likely present. The donor was CMV seropositive and belonged to the group of 250 to 300 seropositive cohort members. A peripheral blood sample was provided by each donor, and peripheral blood mononuclear cells were used for TCR beta sequencing. The Qiagen DNeasy Blood Extraction Kit was used to extract genomic DNA from the blood cell samples. Broader findings and caveats from the paper: Because HLA typing was missing for some donors at each locus, association tests included only the typed subset. Broadly in line with IMGT annotations, most TCR beta V segments showed up in productive rearrangements about 90% or about 30% of the time in an earlier analysis of several hundred of the donors. Linkage disequilibrium might explain the correlated functional status among segregating V segments, but an unknown experimental factor could not be ruled out. The 87-base-pair reads could not distinguish some IMGT-functional V segments, including TRBV6-2 and TRBV6-3, so those segments were excluded. In a later genetic analysis, fewer N-insertions in productive TCRs were reported among donors in an Asian-associated ancestry cluster than the approximately 630-donor mean. A further reported finding was that TCR beta sequences accurately predicted the HLA-A and HLA-B alleles for most subjects in the first cohort. Only TCR beta chains were sequenced in this cohort, and the absence of alpha or paired-chain data limited detectable features. While some public TCRs were present in many individuals, most TCR sequences turned up only very rarely across donors. The sequencing pipeline was judged likely to have produced a cluster of highly shared sequence variants as a technical artifact. A later analysis associated around 16,000 TCR beta sequences with specific HLA alleles at a false discovery rate of 0.05. According to the authors, the approach could potentially be generalized to other disease states and immunological phenotypes. A later analysis found that HLA-associated TCR beta chains were more clonally expanded and had lower generation probabilities than equally common non-associated chains. Most CMV-associated TCR beta chains appeared to be HLA-restricted in a later analysis, and the HLA associations seemed to be driven largely by CMV exposure. When HLA alleles, especially DR and DQ, strongly co-occurred, attributing TCR associations to individual alleles was difficult. A later analysis reported that several top co-occurrence clusters appeared linked to parvovirus B19, influenza, CMV and Epstein-Barr virus. Because counts were too low, about 15 rarely observed V segments, including chromosome 9 orphons, were left out of the earlier analysis of some 600 of the donors. In a later analysis, TCR association rates were found to vary across HLA loci, with the most associated TCRs seen for DRB1 alleles and the fewest for HLA-C alleles. In both the original and validation cohorts, the classifier was reported to diagnose cytomegalovirus status with high specificity and sensitivity. The only immune exposure information available for the cohort was CMV serostatus. Presence/absence analyses assumed roughly uniform sequencing depth across donors, an assumption that may not hold. The study gave a list of about 160 TCR beta chains associated with cytomegalovirus. A later genetic analysis associated a missense DCLRE1C variant with V-gene and J-gene trimming of TCR beta chains, and an independent cohort replicated the association. In vitro tests confirmed that a few of the cytomegalovirus-associated TCR beta chains recognize cytomegalovirus antigens.

Recombination connected TRBV28 to TRBJ2-5; the D gene is possibly TRBD2, with 6 bases matching. The clonotype comes from a male donor in good health and CMV-seropositive. Material for sequencing was PBMCs. The DNA reads as follows: TGTGCCAGCAGTTTAGGAGGGTACCAAGAGACCCAGTACTTC. The resulting protein is CASSLGGYQETQYF.